What follows are 18 T cell receptor beta chains derived from one specimen sequenced in a study of Graves' ophthalmopathy and Graves' hyperthyroidism. Researchers took RNA transcripts and amplified TCR beta CDR3 regions from them. RT-PCR in the first round used HTBI primers; a second-round multiplex PCR followed. TCRdb re-called the multiplex PCR reads through MiXCR, storing one row per CDR3 protein. The sample carries some 1.1 million distinct CDR3 sequences, around a third recorded once. The specimen was peripheral blood or thyroid tissue (not recorded which). The receptors were gathered from an adult man with Graves' hyperthyroidism.

The V call is TRBV11-1, the J call TRBJ1-2; D perhaps matches TRBD1 (6 bases). The CDR3 is 14 residues long. V lost 8 bases and J 0 bases, leaving 13 bases between the germline ends. Germline loops: CDR1 SGHAT, CDR2 FQDESV (reference sequence). The CDR3 bases are TGTGCCAGCCCCCGGACAGCGGCTAACTATGGCTACACCTTC. Its translation: CASPRTAANYGYTF.

Comments on this clonotype: Just one base apart from a much larger clone, this may be a read error. The chain has TRBV2 and TRBJ1-5; D is undetermined. CDR3 length: 13 residues. The V gene's germline CDR1 is SNHLY and CDR2 FYNNEI. Trimming removed 7 bases at V and 5 bases at J, with 12 bases between. The DNA for the CDR3 is TGTGCCAGCATATTCGATTACGATCAGCCCCAGCATTTT. Amino acid sequence: CASIFDYDQPQHF. The full variable domain, rest sourced from reference TRBV2 and TRBJ1-5, is EPEVTQTPSHQVTQMGQEVILRCVPISNHLYFYWYRQILGQKVEFLVSFYNNEISEKSEIFDDQFSVERPDGSNFTLKIRSTKLEDSAMYFCASIFDYDQPQHFGDGTRLSIL.

V and J are TRBV6-5 and TRBJ2-7; the D gene is possibly TRBD1 (6 bases). The CDR3 covers 13 residues. CDR1 is MNHEY, CDR2 SVGAGI, per germline. Deletions cut 6 bases from V and 4 bases from J, with 13 bases between. In DNA, the CDR3 is TGTGCCAGCAGGAGGCGAACAGGGTACGAGCAGTACTTC. Residues: CASRRRTGYEQYF.

The J gene is TRBJ1-3, the V gene TRBV19; D remains ambiguous. The germline gives CDR1 LNHDA, CDR2 SQIVND (reference sequence). V was shortened by 5 bases and J by 3 bases, with 8 bases between the two germline ends. This CDR3 is 13 amino acids long. In DNA, the CDR3 is TGTGCCAGTAGTTCCAGTCATGGAAACACCATATATTTT. This codes for CASSSSHGNTIYF.

On this clonotype: It may be a read error: a sequence one base away is much more abundant. The chain employs TRBV7-2 and TRBJ1-5; possibly TRBD1 for D (5 bases). In germline, CDR1 is SGHTA, CDR2 FQGNSA. CDR3 size: 13 residues. CDR3 in amino acids: CASGLGGPQTQHF. CDR3 sequence (DNA): TGTGCCAGCGGCTTGGGGGGTCCCCAAACCCAGCATTTT.

This clonotype was counted between two and nine times. The J gene is TRBJ1-2, the V gene TRBV29-1, with 8 bases identical to TRBD1. The V gene's germline CDR1 is SQVTM and CDR2 ANQGSEA. Germline trimming cut 7 bases from V and 8 bases from J; bases unmatched to any gene: 15. This CDR3 has 14 amino acids. The CDR3 region has the DNA TGCAGCGCTCAACTCAGGGGGCGCTTAGTCGGCTACACCTTC. Translated: CSAQLRGRLVGYTF.

This clonotype was picked up a small number of times. This sequence joins TRBV6-6 and TRBJ1-1, with D possibly matching TRBD1 (5 bases). The CDR3 length is 15 residues. Germline V gene data show CDR1 as MNHNY and CDR2 as SVGAGI (reference sequence). V was trimmed by 2 bases and J by 0 bases, leaving 10 bases between them. CDR3 loop: CASSYRDLMNTEAFF. The CDR3 DNA reads TGTGCCAGCAGTTACCGGGACCTCATGAACACTGAAGCTTTCTTT.

The chain employs TRBV7-2 and TRBJ2-7, with a tentative D call TRBD1 (6 bases). The CDR3 is 15 residues long. CDR1 is SGHTA, CDR2 FQGNSA, per germline. Trimming pared 4 bases from V and 0 bases from J, leaving 13 bases between. In DNA, the CDR3 is TGTGCCAGCAGCTCCGACAGGTCGGGCTCCTACGAGCAGTACTTC. Amino acid sequence: CASSSDRSGSYEQYF.

V usage is TRBV11-2 and J usage is TRBJ2-7; D not resolved. Trimming pared 5 bases from V and 1 base from J, leaving 12 bases between. There are 14 residues in the CDR3. Germline-derived CDR1 and CDR2 are SGHAT and FQNNGV. The CDR3 is CASSLLDWSYEQYF. As DNA, the CDR3 is TGTGCCAGCAGCCTCCTCGACTGGTCCTACGAGCAGTACTTC.

The sample holds a few counts of this clonotype. The rearrangement links TRBV5-1 to TRBJ2-6; 7 positions match TRBD2. Germline V gene lookup returns CDR1 SGHRS and CDR2 YFSETQ. After removal of 0 bases from V and 0 bases from J, the junction contained 6 bases not matched to a gene. The CDR3 length is 18 residues. CDR3 sequence: CASSLGTSASSGANVLTF. CDR3 DNA sequence: TGCGCCAGCAGCTTGGGTACTAGCGCTAGCTCTGGGGCCAACGTCCTGACTTTC.

This clonotype has a count of ten or more. The chain joins TRBV5-5 to TRBJ1-2; D is ambiguous. CDR3 size: 12 residues. Trimming removed 1 base at V and 5 bases at J, with 6 bases between. CDR1 is SGHKS, CDR2 YYEKEE, per germline (reference sequence). CDR3: CASSLKLYGYTF. CDR3 bases: TGTGCCAGCAGCTTGAAGCTTTATGGCTACACCTTC.

This clonotype has ten or more counts. This chain uses TRBV29-1 with TRBJ2-7; 8 nucleotides line up with TRBD1. Germline lookup yields CDR1 SQVTM and CDR2 ANQGSEA. Trimming at V came to 1 base and at J to 5 bases, leaving 7 bases not matched to a gene. The CDR3 consists of 14 residues. CDR3: CSVEAGTGGNEQYF. CDR3 coding DNA: TGCAGCGTTGAAGCCGGGACAGGTGGCAACGAGCAGTACTTC.

The chain carries TRBV29-1 and TRBJ1-2; D gene uncertain. Deletions cut 3 bases from V and 1 base from J, with 12 bases between. The germline gives CDR1 SQVTM, CDR2 ANQGSEA. This CDR3 comprises 14 residues. CDR3 sequence reads: CSVDWAGVNYGYTF. The DNA for the CDR3 is TGCAGCGTTGATTGGGCAGGAGTTAACTATGGCTACACCTTC.

The gene calls are TRBV15 and TRBJ2-5, with TRBD1 identical over 7 bases. This CDR3 is built from 16 residues. Germline V CDR1 and CDR2: LNHNV, YYDKDF (reference sequence). V lost 3 bases and J lost 1; bases outside the gene matches: 8. CDR3 DNA sequence: TGTGCCACCAGCAGCCAGACAGGGCTAGCCCAAGAGACCCAGTACTTC. Translated: CATSSQTGLAQETQYF. Supplemented by reference TRBV15 and TRBJ2-5, the full variable domain reads DAMVIQNPRYQVTQFGKPVTLSCSQTLNHNVMYWYQQKSSQAPKLLFHYYDKDFNNEADTPDNFQSRRPNTSFCFLDIRSPGLGDTAMYLCATSSQTGLAQETQYFGPGTRLLVL.

The chain carries TRBV29-1 and TRBJ1-1, with TRBD1 identical over 8 bases. The germline V gene encodes CDR1 SQVTM and CDR2 ANQGSEA. The CDR3 extends over 13 amino acids. With V trimmed by 7 bases and J by 3 bases, 7 bases remained unmatched. Here the CDR3 reads CSADTGGDTEAFF. CDR3 DNA: TGCAGCGCTGACACAGGGGGGGACACTGAAGCTTTCTTT.

The rearrangement links TRBV7-9 to TRBJ2-2; 7 bases align to TRBD1. CDR3 length equals 15 residues. J gave up 7 bases and V 5 bases, and 10 bases lay outside the gene matches. The germline gives CDR1 SEHNR, CDR2 FQNEAQ (reference sequence). For the CDR3, the DNA is TGTGCCAGCAGCCGGACAGGCTCAATTGGCGGGGAGCTGTTTTTT. Translation: CASSRTGSIGGELFF.

This clonotype was picked up many times. The chain combines TRBV5-5 with TRBJ1-5; D is perhaps TRBD1 (5 bases). Germline V gives CDR1 SGHKS, CDR2 YYEKEE (reference sequence). This CDR3 spans 14 amino acids. The germline V and J ends were trimmed by 1 base and 4 bases, with 9 bases remaining between them. CDR3 loop: CASSLWRGNQPQHF. CDR3 bases: TGTGCCAGCAGCTTGTGGAGGGGAAATCAGCCCCAGCATTTT.

This rearrangement joins TRBV7-2 to TRBJ2-2, with TRBD1 as a possible D gene (5 bases). Germline V CDR1 and CDR2: SGHTA, FQGNSA. V lost 3 bases and J 6 bases, leaving 8 bases between the germline ends. The CDR3 is 13 residues long. The CDR3 sequence: CASSLTVSGELFF. CDR3 sequence (DNA): TGTGCCAGCAGCTTGACAGTCTCCGGGGAGCTGTTTTTT. Full variable domain (missing parts from reference TRBV7-2 and TRBJ2-2): GAGVSQSPSNKVTEKGKDVELRCDPISGHTALYWYRQSLGQGLEFLIYFQGNSAPDKSGLPSDRFSAERTGGSVSTLTIQRTQQEDSAVYLCASSLTVSGELFFGEGSRLTVL.